The next 25 T cell receptor beta chains were all read from a single sample in a study of shared clonotypes between healthy human individuals. This table comes from immunoSEQ multiplex PCR, and its TCRdb copy is limited to in-frame clones, with some not included. The table lists around 700,000 clones, more than 70% of them singletons. Sequencing was performed on memory CD4+ T cells sorted from blood. The subset was: CD45RA-negative fraction. The source is a woman younger than 45 in good health.

The chain uses TRBV28 and TRBJ2-3; 11 nucleotides line up with TRBD2. Per the germline V gene, CDR1 is MDHEN and CDR2 is SYDVKM. The CDR3 extends over 17 amino acids. V shed 2 bases, J shed 5 bases, and the junction held 9 bases outside the gene matches. As DNA, the CDR3 is TGTGCCAGCAGTTTAAGTTCGGCTAGCGGGAGGCTAGATACGCAGTATTTT. Its translation: CASSLSSASGRLDTQYF.

The V gene is TRBV19, the J gene TRBJ2-3; D is unclear. V was pared by 3 bases and J by 4 bases, with 8 bases between. This CDR3 is 13 amino acids long. Germline V gene lookup returns CDR1 LNHDA and CDR2 SQIVND (reference sequence). This chain's CDR3 is CASSMRYSDTQYF. The CDR3 DNA follows: TGTGCCAGTAGTATGCGTTATTCAGATACGCAGTATTTT.

This chain links TRBV7-6 with TRBJ2-1; 9 positions agree with TRBD2. The CDR3 spans 15 residues. Germline V CDR1 and CDR2: SGHVS, FNYEAQ. Losses at the gene ends were 4 bases for V and 2 bases for J; bases not matched to a gene: 3. CDR3 residues: CASSYLAGTYNEQFF. As DNA, the CDR3 is TGTGCCAGCAGCTACCTAGCGGGGACCTACAATGAGCAGTTCTTC.

The rearrangement uses TRBV5-1 and TRBJ2-3; a possible D gene is TRBD1 (6 bases). The germline V gene has CDR1 SGHRS and CDR2 YFSETQ. CDR3 size: 15 residues. Trimming removed 7 bases at V and 4 bases at J, with 19 bases between. In DNA form, the CDR3 reads TGCGCCAGCCACCCAGGGGTCAACCCCTCAGATACGCAGTATTTT. Translated, it gives CASHPGVNPSDTQYF.

V usage is TRBV9 and J usage is TRBJ2-7; 9 positions match TRBD1. CDR3 length: 14 amino acids. Per germline, CDR1 SGDLS and CDR2 YYNGEE. V was pared by 2 bases and J by 5 bases, with 5 bases of the junction left unmatched. This CDR3 reads CASSVRDRAHEQYF. The CDR3 nucleotides read TGTGCCAGCAGCGTCCGGGACAGGGCCCACGAGCAGTACTTC.

This clone has at least ten counts. The rearrangement joins TRBV2 to TRBJ2-3; D is unresolved. From germline, CDR1 is SNHLY and CDR2 FYNNEI. This CDR3 has 14 residues. V lost 4 bases and J lost 2, with 10 bases in between. Here the CDR3 reads CASSAGFHTDTQYF. The CDR3 bases are TGTGCCAGCAGTGCGGGTTTTCACACAGATACGCAGTATTTT.

This chain connects TRBV28 to TRBJ2-5, with a tentative D call TRBD2 (6 bases). Germline V gene data show CDR1 as MDHEN and CDR2 as SYDVKM. CDR3 length equals 15 residues. Trimming took off 6 bases at V and 7 bases at J, with 21 bases between the two ends. Written as DNA, the CDR3 is TGTGCCAGCAGAGGGGATGCGGGAACTCAGGGGACCCAGTACTTC. It translates to CASRGDAGTQGTQYF.

The chain recombines TRBV11-2 with TRBJ2-2; D is unresolved. CDR1 and CDR2 from the germline V gene are SGHAT and FQNNGV. Trimming left V 3 bases short and J 6 bases short, with 14 bases between. The CDR3 runs 15 residues. CDR3 region: CASSLIWFGPGELFF. CDR3 DNA: TGTGCCAGCAGCTTGATATGGTTCGGGCCCGGGGAGCTGTTTTTT.

The chain recombines TRBV11-2 with TRBJ2-7; 10 bases line up with TRBD1. The V segment lost 6 bases and the J segment 6 bases; nucleotides outside the gene matches: 8. The germline CDR1 and CDR2 sequences are SGHAT and FQNNGV. The CDR3 extends over 14 amino acids. Written as DNA, the CDR3 is TGTGCCAGCAGTTTCCCGGGACAGGGGCTCGAGCAGTACTTC. Translation: CASSFPGQGLEQYF. Full variable domain (remainder filled in from reference TRBV11-2 and TRBJ2-7): EAGVAQSPRYKIIEKRQSVAFWCNPISGHATLYWYQQILGQGPKLLIQFQNNGVVDDSQLPKDRFSAERLKGVDSTLKIQPAKLEDSAVYLCASSFPGQGLEQYFGPGTRLTVT.

The V call is TRBV5-4, the J call TRBJ2-7; TRBD1 agrees at 9 bases. The germline CDR1 and CDR2 sequences are SGHNT and YYREEE (reference sequence). The CDR3 totals 14 residues. V was clipped by 4 bases and J by 7 bases; unmatched bases: 9. DNA for the CDR3: TGTGCCAGCAGCATACTACAGGGGGCTGGTGAGCAGTACTTC. It specifies CASSILQGAGEQYF.

This clone was detected a few times. The chain is built from TRBV5-1 and TRBJ1-1; perhaps TRBD1 as D (5 bases). Germline V gene sequence: CDR1 SGHRS, CDR2 YFSETQ. The CDR3 loop spans 14 amino acids. Trimming stripped 1 base from V and 4 bases from J, with 11 bases between. CDR3 region: CASSLQAGTTEAFF. CDR3 DNA: TGCGCCAGCAGCTTGCAGGCAGGGACCACTGAAGCTTTCTTT.

This clone was detected many times. The V gene is TRBV21-1, the J gene TRBJ2-6; no DNA check was done on the table's D call, TRBD2. TRBV21-1 is a known pseudogene. CDR3 length: 13 amino acids. The CDR3 is CASLRSGANVLTF. The CDR3 DNA reads TGTGCCAGCCTTCGGTCCGGGGCCAACGTCCTGACTTTC.

There are a few counts of this clone. This rearrangement joins TRBV10-3 to TRBJ2-1, with D unclear. Per germline, CDR1 ENHRY and CDR2 SYGVKD. The CDR3 contains 13 residues. The germline V and J ends were trimmed by 8 bases and 0 bases, with 8 bases remaining between them. CDR3 residues: CAIGSASYNEQFF. CDR3 nucleotides: TGTGCCATCGGTTCAGCCTCCTACAATGAGCAGTTCTTC.

The rearrangement uses TRBV5-4 and TRBJ2-5; TRBD1 aligns across 10 bases. CDR1 SGHNT and CDR2 YYREEE come from the germline V gene (reference sequence). The CDR3 loop spans 14 amino acids. The junction had 2 bases not matched to a gene; V was cut back by 4 bases and J by 2 bases. CDR3 sequence reads: CASSRGQGQETQYF. The CDR3 region has the DNA TGTGCCAGCAGCAGGGGACAGGGGCAAGAGACCCAGTACTTC.

The V and J genes are TRBV29-1 and TRBJ2-5, with unresolved D. Trimming cost V 2 bases and J 7 bases, with 20 bases left between them. The CDR3 consists of 15 residues. Per germline, CDR1 SQVTM and CDR2 ANQGSEA. CDR3 protein: CSVELFYQTTGTQYF. For the CDR3, the DNA is TGCAGCGTTGAATTGTTTTATCAGACCACGGGGACCCAGTACTTC.

This chain links TRBV27 with TRBJ2-7; 10 positions agree with TRBD2. Germline trimming cut 2 bases from V and 5 bases from J; bases unmatched to any gene: 6. CDR3 length: 15 residues. CDR1 is MNHEY and CDR2 is SMNVEV in the germline V gene (reference sequence). CDR3 nucleotide sequence: TGTGCCAGCAGTTTAGGGACTAGCGTGCCCGACGAGCAGTACTTC. As protein: CASSLGTSVPDEQYF.

The chain recombines TRBV27 with TRBJ2-4; TRBD2 matches 8 bases. The CDR3 loop spans 15 amino acids. CDR1 MNHEY and CDR2 SMNVEV come from the germline V gene (reference sequence). After removal of 4 bases from V and 8 bases from J, the junction contained 10 bases not matched to a gene. CDR3 sequence: CASSSPSPGGDIQYF. The CDR3 bases are TGTGCCAGCAGTTCCCCCTCCCCCGGGGGGGACATTCAGTACTTC.

This clone was recorded only once. The V gene is TRBV6-6, the J gene TRBJ1-5, with 8 positions matching TRBD1. With V trimmed by 7 bases and J by 6 bases, 5 bases remained unmatched. The CDR3 is made up of 13 amino acids. Germline CDR1 is MNHNY and CDR2 is SVGAGI (reference sequence). CDR3 nucleotide sequence: TGTGCCAGCATGGACAGGGTGGGTCAGCCCCAGCATTTT. Its protein is CASMDRVGQPQHF.

The gene calls are TRBV25-1 and TRBJ2-1; TRBD1 agrees at 8 bases. Germline V gene sequence: CDR1 MGHDK, CDR2 SYGVNS. The CDR3 is 16 residues long. Losses at the gene ends were 3 bases for V and 3 bases for J; bases not matched to a gene: 7. This CDR3 reads CASSDVDRGSYNEQFF. CDR3 sequence (DNA): TGTGCCAGCAGTGACGTAGACAGGGGTAGCTACAATGAGCAGTTCTTC.

The chain carries TRBV28 and TRBJ2-2; 7 nucleotides agree with TRBD2. The CDR3 has 15 amino acids. V gave up 5 bases and J gave up 0 bases; unmatched junction bases: 3. The germline V gene has CDR1 MDHEN and CDR2 SYDVKM. The CDR3 loop is CASSPGLPNTGELFF. In DNA, the CDR3 is TGTGCCAGCAGTCCGGGACTACCGAACACCGGGGAGCTGTTTTTT.

This clone was picked up one time. The chain is built from TRBV18 and TRBJ1-1; weak D call: TRBD1 (6 bases). Trimming removed 4 bases at V and 1 base at J, with 10 bases between. This CDR3 region has 14 residues. Germline assignment: CDR1 KGHSH and CDR2 LQKENI. The CDR3 DNA follows: TGTGCCAGCTCACTTCAGGGGAGGAACACTGAAGCTTTCTTT. Encoded protein: CASSLQGRNTEAFF.

In its sample, this clone was seen once. This chain uses TRBV6-4 with TRBJ2-5, with TRBD2 matching 12 bases. V lost 4 bases to trimming and J lost 5 bases; unmatched junction nucleotides: 8. The length of the CDR3 is 16 residues. The germline gives CDR1 MRHNA, CDR2 SNTAGT. The CDR3 spells CASSAHGLAGNETQYF. The DNA for the CDR3 is TGTGCCAGCAGTGCCCACGGACTAGCGGGAAATGAGACCCAGTACTTC.

The CDR3 spells CASSLTRATGSTYEQYF. The CDR3 DNA reads TGTGCCAGCAGCCTTACTCGGGCGACAGGGTCCACGTACGAGCAGTACTTC. The chain has TRBV11-2 and TRBJ2-7; 7 bases are a match to TRBD1. Germline V gene sequence: CDR1 SGHAT, CDR2 FQNNGV. V trimming: 5 bases; J trimming: 4 bases; junction bases outside the gene matches: 17. This CDR3 region has 17 residues.

The chain is built from TRBV27 and TRBJ2-7; 8 bases agree with TRBD2. CDR1 is MNHEY, CDR2 SMNVEV, per germline (reference sequence). With 6 bases clipped from V and 1 base from J, the junction kept 5 bases outside the gene matches. The CDR3 is 14 amino acids. The DNA of the CDR3 is TGTGCCAGCAGACTAAGCGGGAGTTCCTACGAGCAGTACTTC. This encodes CASRLSGSSYEQYF.

This chain connects TRBV5-1 to TRBJ2-3; 11 bases match TRBD2. Trimming took 3 bases from V and 4 from J; bases not matched to a gene: 7. Germline assignment: CDR1 SGHRS and CDR2 YFSETQ. This CDR3 is built from 16 residues. Written as DNA, the CDR3 is TGCGCCAGCAGCTATCTAGCGGGAGGTTTTGCAGATACGCAGTATTTT. It encodes CASSYLAGGFADTQYF.